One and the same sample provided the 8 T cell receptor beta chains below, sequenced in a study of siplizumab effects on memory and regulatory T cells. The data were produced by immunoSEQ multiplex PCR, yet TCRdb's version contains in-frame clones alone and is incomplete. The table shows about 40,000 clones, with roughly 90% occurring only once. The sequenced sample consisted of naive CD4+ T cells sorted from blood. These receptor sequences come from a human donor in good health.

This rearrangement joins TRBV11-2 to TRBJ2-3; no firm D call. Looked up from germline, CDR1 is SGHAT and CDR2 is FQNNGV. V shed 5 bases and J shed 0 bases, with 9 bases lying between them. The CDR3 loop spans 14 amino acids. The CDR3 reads CASSLRASTDTQYF. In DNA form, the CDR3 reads TGTGCCAGCAGCCTCAGAGCTAGCACAGATACGCAGTATTTT.

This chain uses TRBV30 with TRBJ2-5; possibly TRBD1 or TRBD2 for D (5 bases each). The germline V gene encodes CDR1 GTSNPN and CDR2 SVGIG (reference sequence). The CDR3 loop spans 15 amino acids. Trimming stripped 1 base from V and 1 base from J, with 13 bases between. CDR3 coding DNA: TGTGCCTGGAGTGCGATCAGAGGGGCCCAAGAGACCCAGTACTTC. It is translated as CAWSAIRGAQETQYF.

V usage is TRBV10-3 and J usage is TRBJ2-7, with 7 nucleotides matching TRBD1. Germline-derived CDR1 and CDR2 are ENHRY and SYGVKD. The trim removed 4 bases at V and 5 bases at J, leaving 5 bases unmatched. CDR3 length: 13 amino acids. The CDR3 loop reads CAISVDRDHEQYF. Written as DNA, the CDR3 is TGTGCCATCAGTGTTGACAGGGACCACGAGCAGTACTTC.

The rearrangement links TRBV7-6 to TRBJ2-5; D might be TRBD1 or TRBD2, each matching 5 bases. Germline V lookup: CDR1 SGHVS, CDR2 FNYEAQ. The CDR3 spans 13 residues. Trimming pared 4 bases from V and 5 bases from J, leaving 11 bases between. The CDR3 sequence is CASSSGWGETQYF. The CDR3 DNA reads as TGTGCCAGCAGCTCCGGCTGGGGGGAGACCCAGTACTTC.

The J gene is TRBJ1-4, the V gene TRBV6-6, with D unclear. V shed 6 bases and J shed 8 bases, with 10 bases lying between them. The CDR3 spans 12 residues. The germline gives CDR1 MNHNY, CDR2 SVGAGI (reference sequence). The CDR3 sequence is CASSPREEKLFF. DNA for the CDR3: TGTGCCAGCAGCCCCAGAGAGGAAAAACTGTTTTTT.

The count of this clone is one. CDR3 region: CASSIGDGQPQHF. The CDR3 nucleotides read TGTGCCAGTAGTATTGGGGACGGCCAGCCCCAGCATTTT. The chain has TRBV19 and TRBJ1-5; D might be TRBD1 (5 bases). CDR1 is LNHDA, CDR2 SQIVND, per germline (reference sequence). The CDR3 contains 13 residues. The V gene lost 3 bases and the J gene lost 7 bases, with 10 bases spanning the gap.

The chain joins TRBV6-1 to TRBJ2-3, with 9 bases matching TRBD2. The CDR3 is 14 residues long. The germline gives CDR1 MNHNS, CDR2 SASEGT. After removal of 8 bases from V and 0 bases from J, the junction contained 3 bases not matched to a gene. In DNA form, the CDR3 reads TGTGCCAGCTCCCTAGCGGGGAGCACAGATACGCAGTATTTT. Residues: CASSLAGSTDTQYF.

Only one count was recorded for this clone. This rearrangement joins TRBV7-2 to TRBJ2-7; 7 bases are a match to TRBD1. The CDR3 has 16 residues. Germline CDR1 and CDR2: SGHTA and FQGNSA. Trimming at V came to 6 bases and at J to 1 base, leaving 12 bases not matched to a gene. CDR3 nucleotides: TGTGCCAGCAGTTACTATGGGACAGCGAAATCCTACGAGCAGTACTTC. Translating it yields CASSYYGTAKSYEQYF.